Shown below are 2 T cell receptor beta chains from a single sample sequenced in a study of blood T cell repertoires in COVID-19. TCRdb keeps only in-frame clones here, not all; method: immunoSEQ multiplex PCR. Among 95,000 or so clones listed, roughly 78% were seen once. Sequences were obtained from peripheral blood. The receptors come from a woman over 75 with active or convalescent COVID-19.

In its sample, this clone was seen a few times. The V and J genes are TRBV7-8 and TRBJ1-3; 8 bases match TRBD1. CDR1 is SGHVS, CDR2 FQNEAQ, per germline. The V segment lost 1 base and the J segment 4 bases; nucleotides outside the gene matches: 6. CDR3 length: 16 residues. This CDR3 is CASSLDRQGTGNTIYF. The CDR3 DNA reads TGTGCCAGCAGCTTAGACCGACAGGGGACAGGAAACACCATATATTTT.

The chain carries TRBV7-8 and TRBJ2-1; TRBD2 is a possible D gene (5 bases). Trimming cost V 4 bases and J 4 bases, with 11 bases left between them. The germline V gene encodes CDR1 SGHVS and CDR2 FQNEAQ. The CDR3 consists of 14 residues. The CDR3 spells CASSYITSYNEQFF. The CDR3 DNA sequence: TGTGCCAGCAGCTACATCACTAGTTACAATGAGCAGTTCTTC.